This T cell receptor beta chain originates from a study of blood T cells in healthy people across ages. General observations from the study: Estimates based on one million T cells were treated as lower bounds. Age showed a roughly linear inverse relationship with TCR beta diversity per million T cells.

The donors, aged roughly 6 to 90, were healthy Caucasians from Russia. Together with a sample-barcoded 5' primer, a J-beta primer mix was included in a second PCR lasting roughly 6 to 12 cycles. A single record per CDR3 protein comes from TCRdb applying MiXCR to the 5' RACE reads. The repertoire includes about 780,000 distinct CDR3 sequences, 62% of them detected once, and 28% sits in the top ten. This CDR3 region has 16 residues. Trimming stripped 8 bases from V and 0 bases from J, with 18 bases between. This clonotype has a handful of counts. Its antigen is as yet unknown. The material sequenced was blood. The chain is built from TRBV12-3 or TRBV12-4 and TRBJ2-3, with D maybe TRBD1 (5 bases). The TCR was taken from a man younger than 40 in good health. This chain's CDR3 is CASRRMVQESTDTQYF. In DNA, the CDR3 is TGTGCCAGCCGAAGGATGGTACAGGAGAGCACAGATACGCAGTATTTT.